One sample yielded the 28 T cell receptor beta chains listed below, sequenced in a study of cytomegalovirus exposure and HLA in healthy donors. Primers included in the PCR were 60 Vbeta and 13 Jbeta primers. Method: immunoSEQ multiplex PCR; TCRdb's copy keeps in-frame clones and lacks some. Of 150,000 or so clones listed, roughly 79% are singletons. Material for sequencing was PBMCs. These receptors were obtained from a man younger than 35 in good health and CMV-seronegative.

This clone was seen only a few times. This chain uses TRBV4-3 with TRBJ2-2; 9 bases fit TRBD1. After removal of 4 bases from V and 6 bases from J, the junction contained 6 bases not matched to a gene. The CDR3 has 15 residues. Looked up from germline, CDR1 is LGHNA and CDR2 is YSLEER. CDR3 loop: CASSPGQGFAGELFF. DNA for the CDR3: TGCGCCAGCAGCCCCGGACAGGGGTTCGCCGGGGAGCTGTTTTTT.

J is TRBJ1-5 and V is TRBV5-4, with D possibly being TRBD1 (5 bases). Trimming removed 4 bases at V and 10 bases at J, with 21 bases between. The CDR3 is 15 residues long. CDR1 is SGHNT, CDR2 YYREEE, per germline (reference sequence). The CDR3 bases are TGTGCCAGCAGCGGGGGAGGGCAGGCCCCAGACCCCCAGCATTTT. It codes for CASSGGGQAPDPQHF. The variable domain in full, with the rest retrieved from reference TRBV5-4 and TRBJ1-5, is ETGVTQSPTHLIKTRGQQVTLRCSSQSGHNTVSWYQQALGQGPQFIFQYYREEENGRGNFPPRFSGLQFPNYSSELNVNALELDDSALYLCASSGGGQAPDPQHFGDGTRLSIL.

The CDR3 region is CAWSAGNSEQYF. In DNA form, the CDR3 reads TGTGCCTGGAGTGCGGGGAACAGTGAGCAGTACTTC. The genes are TRBV30 and TRBJ2-7; D is possibly TRBD2 (5 bases). Trimming stripped 1 base from V and 7 bases from J, with 11 bases between. In germline, CDR1 is GTSNPN, CDR2 SVGIG (reference sequence). The CDR3 has 12 amino acids.

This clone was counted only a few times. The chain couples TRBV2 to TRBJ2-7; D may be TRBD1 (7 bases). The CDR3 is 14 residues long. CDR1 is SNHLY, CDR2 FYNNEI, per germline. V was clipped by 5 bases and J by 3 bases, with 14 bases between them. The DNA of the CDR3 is TGTGCCAGCAGTCGACAGGGAGGTGGCTACGAGCAGTACTTC. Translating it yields CASSRQGGGYEQYF.

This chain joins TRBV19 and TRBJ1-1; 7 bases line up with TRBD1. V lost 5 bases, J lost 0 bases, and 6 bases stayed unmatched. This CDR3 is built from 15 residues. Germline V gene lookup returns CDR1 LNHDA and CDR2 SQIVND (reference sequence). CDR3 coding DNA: TGTGCCAGTAGTGGCACAGGGGTCATGAACACTGAAGCTTTCTTT. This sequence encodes CASSGTGVMNTEAFF. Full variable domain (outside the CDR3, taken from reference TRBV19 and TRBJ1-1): DGGITQSPKYLFRKEGQNVTLSCEQNLNHDAMYWYRQDPGQGLRLIYYSQIVNDFQKGDIAEGYSVSREKKESFPLTVTSAQKNPTAFYLCASSGTGVMNTEAFFGQGTRLTVV.

The CDR3 coding sequence is TGCGCCAGCAGCCCGGGAGCAGGGGGCCACGGGAGTGAAAAACTGTTTTTT. It codes for CASSPGAGGHGSEKLFF. This chain uses TRBV5-1 with TRBJ1-4; TRBD1 aligns across 8 bases. This CDR3 spans 17 amino acids. After removal of 4 bases from V and 7 bases from J, the junction contained 15 bases not matched to a gene. CDR1 is SGHRS, CDR2 YFSETQ, per germline.

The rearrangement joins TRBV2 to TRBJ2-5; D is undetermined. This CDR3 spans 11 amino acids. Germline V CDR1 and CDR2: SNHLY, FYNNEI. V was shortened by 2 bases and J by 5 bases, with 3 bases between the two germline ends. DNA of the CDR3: TGTGCCAGCAGTGAACGGGAGACCCAGTACTTC. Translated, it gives CASSERETQYF. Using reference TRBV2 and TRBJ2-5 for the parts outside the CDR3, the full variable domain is EPEVTQTPSHQVTQMGQEVILRCVPISNHLYFYWYRQILGQKVEFLVSFYNNEISEKSEIFDDQFSVERPDGSNFTLKIRSTKLEDSAMYFCASSERETQYFGPGTRLLVL.

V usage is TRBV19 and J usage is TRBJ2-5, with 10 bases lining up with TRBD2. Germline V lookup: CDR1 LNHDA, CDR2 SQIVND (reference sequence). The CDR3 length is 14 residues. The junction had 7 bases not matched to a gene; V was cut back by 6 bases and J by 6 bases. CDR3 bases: TGTGCCAGTAGCTTTAGCGGGGGGCGGAAGACCCAGTACTTC. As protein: CASSFSGGRKTQYF. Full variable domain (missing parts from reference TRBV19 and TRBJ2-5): DGGITQSPKYLFRKEGQNVTLSCEQNLNHDAMYWYRQDPGQGLRLIYYSQIVNDFQKGDIAEGYSVSREKKESFPLTVTSAQKNPTAFYLCASSFSGGRKTQYFGPGTRLLVL.

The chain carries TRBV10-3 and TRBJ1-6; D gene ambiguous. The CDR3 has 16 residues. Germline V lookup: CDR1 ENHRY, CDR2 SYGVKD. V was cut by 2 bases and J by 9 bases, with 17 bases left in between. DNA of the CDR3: TGTGCCATCAGTGAGAGGCCCTCCGGACTATCTTCACCCCTCCACTTT. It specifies CAISERPSGLSSPLHF.

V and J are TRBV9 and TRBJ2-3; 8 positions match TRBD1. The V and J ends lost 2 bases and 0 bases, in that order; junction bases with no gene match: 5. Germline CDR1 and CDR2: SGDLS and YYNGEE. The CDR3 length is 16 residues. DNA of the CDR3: TGTGCCAGCAGCGTCCGGACAGGGCTGAGCACAGATACGCAGTATTTT. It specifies CASSVRTGLSTDTQYF.

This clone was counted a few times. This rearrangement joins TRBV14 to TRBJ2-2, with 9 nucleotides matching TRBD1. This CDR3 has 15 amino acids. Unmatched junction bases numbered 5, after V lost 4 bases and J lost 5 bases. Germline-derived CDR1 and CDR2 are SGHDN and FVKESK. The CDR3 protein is CASSPLGTGTGELFF. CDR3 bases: TGTGCCAGCAGCCCGCTTGGGACAGGGACCGGGGAGCTGTTTTTT.

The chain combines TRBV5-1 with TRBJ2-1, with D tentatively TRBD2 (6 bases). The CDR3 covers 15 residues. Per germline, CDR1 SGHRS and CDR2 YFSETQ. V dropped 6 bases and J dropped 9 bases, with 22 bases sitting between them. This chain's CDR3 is CASTALTGLGGEQFF. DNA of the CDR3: TGCGCCAGCACCGCGTTGACGGGTTTGGGAGGTGAGCAGTTCTTC.

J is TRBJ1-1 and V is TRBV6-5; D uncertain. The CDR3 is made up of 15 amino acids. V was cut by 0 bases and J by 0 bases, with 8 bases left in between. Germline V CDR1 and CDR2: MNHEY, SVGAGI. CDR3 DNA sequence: TGTGCCAGCAGTTACTCTTTCAGTTTGAACACTGAAGCTTTCTTT. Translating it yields CASSYSFSLNTEAFF.

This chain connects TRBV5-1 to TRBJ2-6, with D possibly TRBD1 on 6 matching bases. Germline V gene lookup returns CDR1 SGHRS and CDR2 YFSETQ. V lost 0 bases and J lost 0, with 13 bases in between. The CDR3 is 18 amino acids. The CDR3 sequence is CASSLAGTWSSGANVLTF. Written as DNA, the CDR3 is TGCGCCAGCAGCTTGGCCGGGACATGGAGCTCTGGGGCCAACGTCCTGACTTTC.

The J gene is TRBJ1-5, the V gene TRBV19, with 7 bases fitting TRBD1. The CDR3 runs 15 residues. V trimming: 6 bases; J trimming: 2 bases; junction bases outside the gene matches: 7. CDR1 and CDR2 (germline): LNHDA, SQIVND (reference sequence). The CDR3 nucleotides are TGTGCCAGTAGCGTTGGGGGACAGCGCAATCAGCCCCAGCATTTT. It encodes CASSVGGQRNQPQHF.

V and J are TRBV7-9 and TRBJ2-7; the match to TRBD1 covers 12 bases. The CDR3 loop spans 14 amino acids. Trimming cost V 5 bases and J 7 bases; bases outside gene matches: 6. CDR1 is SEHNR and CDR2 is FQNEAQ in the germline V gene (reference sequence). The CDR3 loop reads CASSPRDRGHEQYV. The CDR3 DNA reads TGTGCCAGCAGCCCGAGGGACAGGGGGCATGAGCAGTACGTC.

Here the CDR3 DNA reads TGTGCCAGCAGTGACCCAGACAGGGGGCTCCCAACCTACGAGCAGTACGTC. Translated, it gives CASSDPDRGLPTYEQYV. The chain has TRBV6-1 and TRBJ2-7, with 10 bases matching TRBD1. The CDR3 covers 17 residues. Trimming removed 3 bases from V and 2 bases from J; junction bases left unmatched: 10. CDR1 and CDR2 (germline): MNHNS, SASEGT.

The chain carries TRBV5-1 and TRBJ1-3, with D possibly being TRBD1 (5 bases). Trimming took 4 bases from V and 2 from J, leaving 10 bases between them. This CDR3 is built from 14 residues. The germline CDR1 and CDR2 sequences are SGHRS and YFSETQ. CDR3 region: CASSGGTPGNTIYF. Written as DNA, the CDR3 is TGCGCCAGCAGCGGCGGGACTCCTGGAAACACCATATATTTT. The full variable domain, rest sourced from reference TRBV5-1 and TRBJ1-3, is KAGVTQTPRYLIKTRGQQVTLSCSPISGHRSVSWYQQTPGQGLQFLFEYFSETQRNKGNFPGRFSGRQFSNSRSEMNVSTLELGDSALYLCASSGGTPGNTIYFGEGSWLTVV.

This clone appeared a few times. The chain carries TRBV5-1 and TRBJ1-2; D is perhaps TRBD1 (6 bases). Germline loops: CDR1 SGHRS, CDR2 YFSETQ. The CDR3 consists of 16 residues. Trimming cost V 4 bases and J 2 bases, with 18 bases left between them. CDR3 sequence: CASSPGGPRRNYGYTF. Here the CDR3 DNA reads TGCGCCAGCAGCCCGGGGGGGCCTAGAAGAAACTATGGCTACACCTTC.

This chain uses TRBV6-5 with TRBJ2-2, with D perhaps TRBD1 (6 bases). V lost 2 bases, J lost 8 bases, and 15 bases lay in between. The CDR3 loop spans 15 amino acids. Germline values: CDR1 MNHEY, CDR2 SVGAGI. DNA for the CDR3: TGTGCCAGCAGTTACCAGGGGTTAAGAACGGGGGAGCTGTTTTTT. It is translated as CASSYQGLRTGELFF.

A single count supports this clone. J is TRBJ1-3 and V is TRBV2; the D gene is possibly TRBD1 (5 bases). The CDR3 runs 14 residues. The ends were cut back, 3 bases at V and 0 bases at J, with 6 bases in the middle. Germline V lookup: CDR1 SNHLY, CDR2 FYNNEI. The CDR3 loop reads CASSDRASGNTIYF. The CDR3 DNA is TGTGCCAGCAGTGACAGGGCCTCTGGAAACACCATATATTTT.

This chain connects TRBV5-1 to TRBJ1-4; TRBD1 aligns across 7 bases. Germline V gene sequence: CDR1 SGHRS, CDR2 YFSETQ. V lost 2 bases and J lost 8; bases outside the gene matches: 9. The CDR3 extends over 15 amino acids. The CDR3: CASSLMTGNGEKLFF. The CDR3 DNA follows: TGCGCCAGCAGCTTAATGACAGGGAACGGGGAAAAACTGTTTTTT.

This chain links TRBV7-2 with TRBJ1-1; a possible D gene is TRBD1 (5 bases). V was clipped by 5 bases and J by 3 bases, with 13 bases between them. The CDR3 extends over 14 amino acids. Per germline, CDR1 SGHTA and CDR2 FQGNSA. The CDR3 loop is CASSPQGRDTEAFF. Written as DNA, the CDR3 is TGTGCCAGCAGCCCCCAGGGTCGGGACACTGAAGCTTTCTTT.

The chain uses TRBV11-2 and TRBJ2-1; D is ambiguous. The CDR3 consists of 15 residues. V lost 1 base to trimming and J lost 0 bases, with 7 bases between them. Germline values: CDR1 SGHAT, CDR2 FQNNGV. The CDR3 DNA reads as TGTGCCAGCAGCTTAGTGAGTTTCTCCTACAATGAGCAGTTCTTC. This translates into CASSLVSFSYNEQFF.

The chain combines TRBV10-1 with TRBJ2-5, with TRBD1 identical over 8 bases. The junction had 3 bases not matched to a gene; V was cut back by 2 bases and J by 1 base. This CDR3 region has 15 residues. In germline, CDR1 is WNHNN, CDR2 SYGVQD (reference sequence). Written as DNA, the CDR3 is TGCGCCAGCAGTGAGGCAGGGGGCTCCCAAGAGACCCAGTACTTC. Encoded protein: CASSEAGGSQETQYF.

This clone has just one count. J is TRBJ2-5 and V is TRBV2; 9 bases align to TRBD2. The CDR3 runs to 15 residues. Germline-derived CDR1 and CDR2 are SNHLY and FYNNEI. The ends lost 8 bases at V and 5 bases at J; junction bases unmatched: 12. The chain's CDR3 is CASALAGGLLETQYF. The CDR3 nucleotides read TGTGCCAGCGCTTTGGCGGGGGGGCTTCTGGAGACCCAGTACTTC.

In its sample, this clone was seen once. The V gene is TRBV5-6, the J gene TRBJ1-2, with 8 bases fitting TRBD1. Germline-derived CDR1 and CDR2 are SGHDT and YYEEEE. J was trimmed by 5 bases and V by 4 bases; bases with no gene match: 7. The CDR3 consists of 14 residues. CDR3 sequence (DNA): TGTGCCAGCAGCCCTGGGACAGGAGTTTATGGCTACACCTTC. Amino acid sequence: CASSPGTGVYGYTF.

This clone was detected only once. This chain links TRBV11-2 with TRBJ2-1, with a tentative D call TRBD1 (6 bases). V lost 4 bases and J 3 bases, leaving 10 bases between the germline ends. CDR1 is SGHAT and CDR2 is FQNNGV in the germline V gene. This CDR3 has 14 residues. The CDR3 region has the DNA TGTGCCAGCAGCTCAACAGGGATCTACAATGAGCAGTTCTTC. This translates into CASSSTGIYNEQFF.